This T cell receptor beta chain was obtained from a study of human T cells and chemical hapten exposure. Notes on the study in general: Having alopecia, the donors may differ immunologically from healthy people. With DPC sensitization, TCRs exceeding 1 in 1000 frequency showed no change.

Time point here: pre-sensitization, week 0. Indicated treatment: therapeutic diphenylcyclopropenone sensitization with weekly scalp DPC. TCRdb re-derived calls from the RACE reads in MiXCR, one entry per CDR3 protein. Of more than 50,000 distinct CDR3 sequences in the sample, roughly 6.7% are singletons; the top ten hold around 1.6%. A word on this clonotype: Antigen specificity is unknown. This may stem from a read error, because a much larger clone lies one nucleotide away.

Sequenced material: whole blood, taken in connection with sensitization to the hapten diphenylcyclopropenone (DPC). The source is a woman aged 30 to 39 with alopecia areata. Some clones in this sample may be carry-over from other donors' samples.

This chain's CDR3 is CAWVWGLGNTEAFF. CDR3 DNA sequence: TGTGCCTGGGTCTGGGGGCTAGGGAACACTGAAGCTTTCTTT. This sequence joins TRBV30 and TRBJ1-1, with a weak D call TRBD1 (6 bases). Germline CDR1 and CDR2: GTSNPN and SVGIG (reference sequence). Trimming removed 5 bases from V and 1 base from J, with 14 bases in between. The CDR3 extends over 14 amino acids.